The 15 T cell receptor beta chains given below trace back to one sample, sequenced in a study of blood T cell repertoires in COVID-19. TCRdb's copy holds only in-frame clones and misses some; the assay was immunoSEQ multiplex PCR. This table has 200,000 or so clones, 92% appearing once. The sequencing input was peripheral blood. All receptors derive from a man in his sixties with COVID-19, enrolled during active disease.

The chain employs TRBV5-1 and TRBJ2-7, with 7 bases fitting TRBD1. Germline values: CDR1 SGHRS, CDR2 YFSETQ. CDR3 length: 13 residues. J was trimmed by 2 bases and V by 7 bases; bases with no gene match: 6. CDR3 loop: CASCRTGAYEQYF. The CDR3 bases are TGCGCCAGCTGTCGGACAGGAGCCTACGAGCAGTACTTC.

The J gene is TRBJ1-3, the V gene TRBV7-9, with D tentatively TRBD1 (6 bases). The CDR3 is 16 amino acids. Per the germline V gene, CDR1 is SEHNR and CDR2 is FQNEAQ (reference sequence). V lost 2 bases and J 1 base, leaving 12 bases between the germline ends. CDR3 sequence (DNA): TGTGCCAGCAGCTTACCCCAGGACAGTTCTGGAAACACCATATATTTT. Protein sequence: CASSLPQDSSGNTIYF.

This sequence joins TRBV6-5 and TRBJ2-7; D may be TRBD2 (6 bases). In germline, CDR1 is MNHEY, CDR2 SVGAGI. V lost 7 bases to trimming and J lost 5 bases, with 21 bases between them. The CDR3 is made up of 15 amino acids. CDR3 amino acids: CASKSTSQTVNEQYF. In DNA form, the CDR3 reads TGTGCCAGCAAGTCTACTAGCCAGACCGTCAACGAGCAGTACTTC.

This chain connects TRBV6-5 to TRBJ2-1; TRBD2 agrees at 10 bases. With V trimmed by 5 bases and J by 6 bases, 7 bases remained unmatched. The CDR3 runs 15 residues. Germline-derived CDR1 and CDR2 are MNHEY and SVGAGI. CDR3 bases: TGTGCCAGCAGTACTCCGGGACTAGCGAGCAATGAGCAGTTCTTC. Translation gives CASSTPGLASNEQFF.

This chain uses TRBV14 with TRBJ1-1; D is uncertain. Germline assignment: CDR1 SGHDN and CDR2 FVKESK. The CDR3 sequence is 13 residues long. V lost 1 base and J 5 bases, leaving 8 bases between the germline ends. The CDR3 sequence is CASSQGVVTEAFF. The DNA for the CDR3 is TGTGCCAGCAGCCAAGGCGTGGTGACTGAAGCTTTCTTT.

The genes are TRBV7-2 and TRBJ2-3; possible D gene TRBD2, 6 bases. This CDR3 spans 14 amino acids. Per the germline V gene, CDR1 is SGHTA and CDR2 is FQGNSA. Trimming shortened V by 5 bases and J by 10 bases, and 19 bases separated the two germline ends. In DNA, the CDR3 is TGTGCCAGCAGCCCCAGGACTAACCTTGATGCGCAGTATTTT. Translation: CASSPRTNLDAQYF.

The genes are TRBV9 and TRBJ2-2; D may be TRBD2 (7 bases). The CDR3 is 16 residues long. V lost 2 bases, J lost 4 bases, and 15 bases lay in between. Germline V gene sequence: CDR1 SGDLS, CDR2 YYNGEE. CDR3 nucleotides: TGTGCCAGCAGCGTGAGGGGGAGGGCCGCCACCGGGGAGCTGTTTTTT. Protein product: CASSVRGRAATGELFF. Supplemented by reference TRBV9 and TRBJ2-2, the full variable domain reads DSGVTQTPKHLITATGQRVTLRCSPRSGDLSVYWYQQSLDQGLQFLIQYYNGEERAKGNILERFSAQQFPDLHSELNLSSLELGDSALYFCASSVRGRAATGELFFGEGSRLTVL.

This chain connects TRBV11-2 to TRBJ1-1, with 11 bases fitting TRBD1. The germline V gene encodes CDR1 SGHAT and CDR2 FQNNGV. V lost 7 bases, J lost 4 bases, and 2 bases stayed unmatched. There are 13 residues in the CDR3. CDR3 nucleotides: TGTGCCAGCAACGGACAGGGGGCCACTGAAGCTTTCTTT. Translated: CASNGQGATEAFF.

The V call is TRBV3-1 (or the pseudogene TRBV3-2), the J call TRBJ2-5; D is perhaps TRBD1 (5 bases). Trimming pared 4 bases from V and 2 bases from J, leaving 8 bases between. Germline V lookup: CDR1 LGHDT, CDR2 YNNKEL (reference sequence). This CDR3 is built from 13 residues. CDR3 in amino acids: CASSRDRQETQYF. For the CDR3, the DNA is TGTGCCAGCAGCCGAGACAGACAAGAGACCCAGTACTTC.

The J gene is TRBJ1-1, the V gene TRBV10-1; 7 bases agree with TRBD1. With V trimmed by 5 bases and J by 0 bases, 3 bases remained unmatched. This CDR3 comprises 14 residues. CDR1 and CDR2 (germline): WNHNN, SYGVQD (reference sequence). The CDR3 protein is CASSPDRVNTEAFF. The DNA of the CDR3 is TGCGCCAGCAGTCCCGACAGGGTGAACACTGAAGCTTTCTTT.

CDR3 in amino acids: CASSSPATSRWVAKNIQYF. Here the CDR3 DNA reads TGTGCCAGCAGCTCCCCGGCAACCTCTAGGTGGGTAGCCAAAAACATTCAGTACTTC. The chain joins TRBV11-3 to TRBJ2-4; no reliable D call. With 4 bases removed from V and 0 bases from J, the gap between germline ends came to 22 bases. The CDR3 runs to 19 residues. The germline CDR1 and CDR2 sequences are SGHNT and YENEEA.

The rearrangement joins TRBV19 to TRBJ1-1, with 11 bases fitting TRBD1. This CDR3 has 15 residues. Unmatched junction bases numbered 11, after V lost 9 bases and J lost 5 bases. The germline CDR1 and CDR2 sequences are LNHDA and SQIVND (reference sequence). This CDR3 is CASLGTGGGRTEAFF. The DNA for the CDR3 is TGTGCCAGCCTTGGGACAGGGGGAGGTAGGACTGAAGCTTTCTTT.

The chain combines TRBV6-5 with TRBJ2-2; D perhaps matches TRBD2 (6 bases). CDR1 is MNHEY, CDR2 SVGAGI, per germline. This CDR3 comprises 15 residues. V was trimmed by 4 bases and J by 2 bases, leaving 11 bases between them. CDR3 sequence: CASSSPGTNTGELFF. DNA for the CDR3: TGTGCCAGCAGTTCCCCCGGGACTAACACCGGGGAGCTGTTTTTT.

The chain links TRBV10-1 to TRBJ2-1; 10 bases match TRBD2. The CDR3 consists of 16 residues. Trimming at V came to 6 bases and at J to 3 bases, leaving 8 bases not matched to a gene. From germline, CDR1 is WNHNN and CDR2 SYGVQD (reference sequence). The CDR3 loop is CASSRTGLADYNEQFF. Here the CDR3 DNA reads TGCGCCAGCAGCCGGACAGGACTAGCGGACTACAATGAGCAGTTCTTC.

This chain connects TRBV3-1 (or the pseudogene TRBV3-2) to TRBJ1-1, with a possible D match to TRBD1 (6 bases). V lost 4 bases and J lost 1, with 13 bases in between. CDR3 size: 15 residues. Germline assignment: CDR1 LGHDT and CDR2 YNNKEL (reference sequence). The CDR3 region is CASSRQPGQNTEAFF. As DNA, the CDR3 is TGTGCCAGCAGCCGCCAACCGGGACAGAACACTGAAGCTTTCTTT.